These 22 T cell receptor beta chains were all obtained from the same sample, sequenced in a study of high-grade serous ovarian cancer treatment subgroups. Tumor samples were taken before definitive surgery or chemotherapy. Assay used: immunoSEQ multiplex PCR; TCRdb lists only in-frame clones, some missing. Of more than 1,500 clones listed, 76% are singletons. The specimen sequenced was tumor tissue. Receptors were obtained from a human donor with high-grade serous ovarian cancer.

The rearrangement uses TRBV5-4 and TRBJ1-2, with 9 bases identical to TRBD1. Germline values: CDR1 SGHNT, CDR2 YYREEE (reference sequence). The CDR3 covers 16 residues. The trim removed 3 bases at V and 6 bases at J, leaving 12 bases unmatched. The chain's CDR3 is CASSSLSGTGNNGYTF. The CDR3 DNA is TGTGCCAGCAGCTCGCTCTCCGGGACAGGGAACAATGGCTACACCTTC.

The V and J genes are TRBV4-3 and TRBJ2-1, with D possibly matching TRBD2 (6 bases). V shed 4 bases and J shed 1 base, with 8 bases lying between them. This CDR3 is built from 14 residues. Germline V gene sequence: CDR1 LGHNA, CDR2 YSLEER. DNA of the CDR3: TGCGCCAGCAGCCGAGGAGGGTCCTACAATGAGCAGTTCTTC. Translating gives CASSRGGSYNEQFF.

This sequence joins TRBV7-9 and TRBJ2-4; no firm D call. Germline CDR1 is SEHNR and CDR2 is FQNEAQ (reference sequence). This CDR3 contains 13 residues. V lost 7 bases, J lost 0 bases, and 7 bases lay in between. The CDR3 DNA reads as TGTGCCAGCAACCCCATAGCCAAAAACATTCAGTACTTC. It translates to CASNPIAKNIQYF.

The J gene is TRBJ1-3, the V gene TRBV23-1; no clear D. TRBV23-1 is reported as an ORF; its role is uncertain. The ends were cut back, 2 bases at V and 4 bases at J, with 24 bases in the middle. This CDR3 region has 19 residues. The CDR3, as DNA: TGCGCCAGCAGTCAACCCCCCAGAGCCGGTCCCATGTTCGGAAACACCATATATTTT. Translation: CASSQPPRAGPMFGNTIYF.

The genes are TRBV11-3 and TRBJ2-7; D gene uncertain. This CDR3 is 13 amino acids long. Germline V gene data show CDR1 as SGHNT and CDR2 as YENEEA. With 5 bases removed from V and 0 bases from J, the gap between germline ends came to 8 bases. Here the CDR3 reads CASSLGSSYEQYF. For the CDR3, the DNA is TGTGCCAGCAGCCTTGGAAGCTCCTACGAGCAGTACTTC.

The genes are TRBV9 and TRBJ1-2, with 9 bases matching TRBD1. V lost 4 bases and J lost 8; bases outside the gene matches: 9. The CDR3 totals 14 residues. Germline V gene data show CDR1 as SGDLS and CDR2 as YYNGEE. The CDR3 DNA is TGTGCCAGCAGCCAAGGGACAGGGAGAGCGGGCTACACCTTC. It codes for CASSQGTGRAGYTF.

The chain uses TRBV11-2 and TRBJ2-1; 8 bases fit TRBD2. There are 15 residues in the CDR3. Germline assignment: CDR1 SGHAT and CDR2 FQNNGV. V lost 5 bases to trimming and J lost 5 bases; unmatched junction nucleotides: 8. The CDR3 reads CASSLTSGWNNEQFF. The CDR3 nucleotides are TGTGCCAGCAGCCTCACTAGCGGATGGAACAATGAGCAGTTCTTC.

The chain recombines TRBV19 with TRBJ1-2, with 11 nucleotides matching TRBD1. J lost 4 bases, V lost 5 bases, and 6 bases had no gene match. Germline CDR1 reads LNHDA; CDR2 reads SQIVND (reference sequence). The CDR3 is made up of 15 amino acids. This CDR3 reads CASSVRDRGAYGYTF. Here the CDR3 DNA reads TGTGCCAGTAGTGTCCGGGACAGGGGGGCCTATGGCTACACCTTC.

V gene TRBV30 combines with J gene TRBJ2-1; D is undetermined. The germline CDR1 and CDR2 sequences are GTSNPN and SVGIG (reference sequence). The V gene lost 8 bases and the J gene lost 9 bases, with 11 bases spanning the gap. CDR3 length: 10 residues. The CDR3 nucleotides are TGTGCCCGTAAAAAGCCTGAGCAGTTCTTC. Translated: CARKKPEQFF. Looking up the rest from reference TRBV30 and TRBJ2-1 gives the full variable domain: SQTIHQWPATLVQPVGSPLSLECTVEGTSNPNLYWYRQAAGRGLQLLFYSVGIGQISSEVPQNLSASRPQDRQFILSSKKLLLSDSGFYLCARKKPEQFFGPGTRLTVL.

The chain combines TRBV19 with TRBJ2-7, with TRBD2 as a possible D gene (5 bases). This CDR3 has 14 residues. V lost 9 bases, J lost 2 bases, and 17 bases lay in between. Germline V lookup: CDR1 LNHDA, CDR2 SQIVND (reference sequence). CDR3 sequence (DNA): TGTGCCAGCAGACCTCGGGATTCCGCCTACGAGCAGTACTTC. The encoded protein is CASRPRDSAYEQYF. Together with reference TRBV19 and TRBJ2-7, the CDR3 gives the full variable domain: DGGITQSPKYLFRKEGQNVTLSCEQNLNHDAMYWYRQDPGQGLRLIYYSQIVNDFQKGDIAEGYSVSREKKESFPLTVTSAQKNPTAFYLCASRPRDSAYEQYFGPGTRLTVT.

The genes are TRBV7-3 and TRBJ2-3, with 10 bases matching TRBD2. Germline V gene lookup returns CDR1 SGHTA and CDR2 FQGTGA. The CDR3 runs 17 residues. V dropped 5 bases and J dropped 4; count of bases not matched to a gene: 12. CDR3: CASSRPSSGSDPDTQYF. The CDR3 nucleotides read TGTGCCAGCAGCCGGCCCTCTAGCGGGAGCGACCCAGATACGCAGTATTTT.

CDR3 in DNA: TGTGCCAGCAGCTCGCCGCCAGGGGCCTACGAGCAGTACTTC. It yields the protein CASSSPPGAYEQYF. The genes are TRBV7-2 and TRBJ2-7; a weak D match, TRBD1 (6 bases). Germline V gene sequence: CDR1 SGHTA, CDR2 FQGNSA. Deletions cut 4 bases from V and 2 bases from J, with 12 bases between. The CDR3 extends over 14 amino acids. Filled out from reference TRBV7-2 and TRBJ2-7, the complete variable domain reads GAGVSQSPSNKVTEKGKDVELRCDPISGHTALYWYRQSLGQGLEFLIYFQGNSAPDKSGLPSDRFSAERTGGSVSTLTIQRTQQEDSAVYLCASSSPPGAYEQYFGPGTRLTVT.

The chain carries TRBV6-1 and TRBJ1-2; tentative D call: TRBD1 (5 bases). Germline V CDR1 and CDR2: MNHNS, SASEGT. The germline V and J ends were trimmed by 7 bases and 4 bases, with 7 bases remaining between them. This CDR3 is 11 amino acids long. This CDR3 is CASTQGYGYTF. The CDR3 region has the DNA TGTGCCAGCACCCAGGGCTATGGCTACACCTTC.

This clone has more than one count but fewer than ten. J is TRBJ2-3 and V is TRBV28; 8 nucleotides match TRBD1. This CDR3 region has 16 residues. The J segment lost 3 bases and the V segment lost 4 bases, leaving 9 bases of the junction unmatched. Germline CDR1 is MDHEN and CDR2 is SYDVKM. CDR3 in DNA: TGTGCCAGCAGTTCCTCCCGACAGGGGAGGACAGATACGCAGTATTTT. Translated, it gives CASSSSRQGRTDTQYF. The complete variable domain, with remaining parts taken from reference TRBV28 and TRBJ2-3, reads DVKVTQSSRYLVKRTGEKVFLECVQDMDHENMFWYRQDPGLGLRLIYFSYDVKMKEKGDIPEGYSVSREKKERFSLILESASTNQTSMYLCASSSSRQGRTDTQYFGPGTRLTVL.

Of note for this clone: This CDR3 is also generated by other DNA sequences in the sample. The chain carries TRBV19 and TRBJ1-3; tentative D call: TRBD1 (5 bases). V was cut by 9 bases and J by 1 base, with 13 bases left in between. CDR3 length: 14 amino acids. The germline V gene has CDR1 LNHDA and CDR2 SQIVND (reference sequence). This CDR3 is CASRPGGSGNTIYF. The CDR3 DNA sequence: TGTGCCAGCCGACCCGGGGGATCTGGAAACACCATATATTTT.

The V and J genes are TRBV5-6 and TRBJ2-5; D is possibly TRBD2 (6 bases). The J call may be mistaken, given a closer DNA end match to TRBJ2-7. The CDR3 contains 16 residues. The V gene's germline CDR1 is SGHDT and CDR2 YYEEEE. CDR3 nucleotide sequence: TGTGCCAGCAGCTCAACCGCGGACGGAGGACTATACGAGCAGTACTTC. This codes for CASSSTADGGLYEQYF.

The J gene is TRBJ1-2, the V gene TRBV7-3; possibly TRBD1 for D (6 bases). The CDR3 has 13 residues. CDR1 and CDR2 from the germline V gene are SGHTA and FQGTGA. V dropped 2 bases and J dropped 2 bases, with 6 bases sitting between them. CDR3 bases: TGTGCCAGCAGCTTAGGACAGAACTATGGCTACACCTTC. Translating it yields CASSLGQNYGYTF.

Notes on this clone: Other DNA sequences within the sample encode an identical CDR3. The chain employs TRBV19 and TRBJ1-1, with 10 positions matching TRBD1. CDR1 and CDR2 from the germline V gene are LNHDA and SQIVND (reference sequence). V shed 1 base and J 1 base; nucleotides not matched to a gene: 12. This CDR3 has 19 amino acids. This CDR3 reads CASSIVAPLRQGANTEAFF. The CDR3 bases are TGTGCCAGTAGTATAGTGGCCCCCTTAAGACAGGGGGCGAACACTGAAGCTTTCTTT.

This clone turned up a few times. The genes are TRBV6-5 and TRBJ2-2; 7 nucleotides line up with TRBD2. Germline trimming cut 7 bases from V and 2 bases from J; bases unmatched to any gene: 4. Germline assignment: CDR1 MNHEY and CDR2 SVGAGI. The CDR3 runs 14 residues. The CDR3, as DNA: TGTGCCAGCAACGGGGAGGGCAACACCGGGGAGCTGTTTTTT. Protein sequence: CASNGEGNTGELFF.

V and J are TRBV30 and TRBJ1-1; no clear D gene. V lost 2 bases to trimming and J lost 9 bases, with 19 bases between them. The CDR3 has 14 amino acids. From germline, CDR1 is GTSNPN and CDR2 SVGIG (reference sequence). The CDR3 DNA reads TGTGCCTGGAGTTTTGACACCCTCGCCATAAAAGCTTTCTTT. Its translation: CAWSFDTLAIKAFF.

The V and J genes are TRBV27 and TRBJ2-3, with D possibly matching TRBD2 (6 bases). Germline CDR1 reads MNHEY; CDR2 reads SMNVEV (reference sequence). The V end was cut by 0 bases, the J end by 1 base, with 14 bases between. The CDR3 has 17 amino acids. The CDR3 DNA follows: TGTGCCAGCAGTTTATCGAGATCGGCTAGCGGCACAGATACGCAGTATTTT. It is translated as CASSLSRSASGTDTQYF.

The V and J genes are TRBV6-6 and TRBJ1-1; D gene unclear. This CDR3 is built from 14 residues. V lost 5 bases to trimming and J lost 9 bases, with 19 bases between them. Germline V gene sequence: CDR1 MNHNY, CDR2 SVGAGI (reference sequence). As DNA, the CDR3 is TGTGCCAGCAGTATCCCCGGAGGTGTGGAGAAAGCTTTCTTT. Its protein is CASSIPGGVEKAFF.